These 9 T cell receptor beta chains originate from one sample sequenced in a study of OX40 agonist ivuxolimab in advanced cancers. The protocol was immunoSEQ multiplex PCR, while the TCRdb copy is restricted to in-frame clones and leaves out a portion. The sample carries under 90,000 clones, more than 80% recorded once. The sequences come from CD4+ or CD8+ T cells sorted from blood, collected in a trial of the OX40 agonist ivuxolimab. Receptors originate from an adult with an advanced solid tumor such as melanoma, head and neck, liver or kidney cancer.

This chain uses TRBV2 with TRBJ2-3; 12 bases align to TRBD2. V was clipped by 9 bases and J by 4 bases; unmatched bases: 5. This CDR3 spans 14 amino acids. Germline assignment: CDR1 SNHLY and CDR2 FYNNEI. The CDR3 region has the DNA TGTGCCAGTTCTAGCGGGGGGGCTGCAGATACGCAGTATTTT. Translating it yields CASSSGGAADTQYF.

V and J are TRBV28 and TRBJ2-7, with 9 bases aligning to TRBD1. The CDR3 is 15 residues long. Per the germline V gene, CDR1 is MDHEN and CDR2 is SYDVKM. J lost 5 bases, V lost 7 bases, and 12 bases had no gene match. The CDR3: CASTIGGTGGDEQYF. In DNA, the CDR3 is TGTGCCAGCACCATTGGGGGCACAGGGGGCGACGAGCAGTACTTC.

The gene calls are TRBV11-1 and TRBJ1-4; unclear D gene. The V end lost 1 base, the J end lost 1 base, and 13 bases lay between the germline ends. Germline-derived CDR1 and CDR2 are SGHAT and FQDESV (reference sequence). The CDR3 covers 17 residues. CDR3 in DNA: TGTGCCAGCAGCTTAGGACCCTTCAGAGAAACTAATGAAAAACTGTTTTTT. It translates to CASSLGPFRETNEKLFF.

The V gene is TRBV5-4, the J gene TRBJ2-1, with D unclear. The CDR3 sequence is 15 residues long. Trimming removed 0 bases from V and 4 bases from J, with 11 bases in between. CDR1 is SGHNT, CDR2 YYREEE, per germline (reference sequence). The DNA for the CDR3 is TGTGCCAGCAGCTTGGAGTTCGGGTCTTACAATGAGCAGTTCTTC. This codes for CASSLEFGSYNEQFF.

The chain has TRBV27 and TRBJ2-3, with TRBD2 matching over 9 bases. Germline lookup yields CDR1 MNHEY and CDR2 SMNVEV (reference sequence). The trim removed 8 bases at V and 0 bases at J, leaving 9 bases unmatched. The CDR3 sequence is 16 residues long. CDR3 bases: TGTGCCAGCGGATCCCTAGCGGGGAGAAGCACAGATACGCAGTATTTT. This sequence encodes CASGSLAGRSTDTQYF.

J is TRBJ2-3 and V is TRBV13, with 10 bases fitting TRBD2. This CDR3 is 16 amino acids long. Germline V gene data show CDR1 as PRHDT and CDR2 as FYEKMQ (reference sequence). J gave up 2 bases and V 9 bases, and 11 bases lay outside the gene matches. CDR3 nucleotides: TGTGCCAGAAAGACCGGACTAGCGGACCACACAGATACGCAGTATTTT. Translation: CARKTGLADHTDTQYF.

The genes are TRBV7-9 and TRBJ2-1, with D possibly matching TRBD2 (6 bases). CDR3 length: 16 amino acids. Germline-derived CDR1 and CDR2 are SEHNR and FQNEAQ (reference sequence). V shed 5 bases and J shed 0 bases, with 14 bases lying between them. The CDR3 DNA follows: TGTGCCAGCAGCCCTCCAGGACTAAGCTCCTACAATGAGCAGTTCTTC. Its protein product is CASSPPGLSSYNEQFF.

The chain is built from TRBV28 and TRBJ2-7; D call uncertain. The CDR3 is 13 residues long. In germline, CDR1 is MDHEN, CDR2 SYDVKM. The V end lost 5 bases, the J end lost 6 bases, and 14 bases lay between the germline ends. The CDR3, as DNA: TGTGCCAGCAGTCCCCCCCTTCCCCCCGAGCAGTACTTC. Its protein product is CASSPPLPPEQYF.

The chain recombines TRBV5-1 with TRBJ2-1; a possible D gene is TRBD1 (5 bases). The CDR3 runs 15 residues. Germline CDR1 SGHRS, CDR2 YFSETQ. The ends were cut back, 1 base at V and 10 bases at J, with 18 bases in the middle. The CDR3 spells CASSLQQVNAGEQFF. The CDR3 DNA sequence: TGCGCCAGCAGCTTGCAACAGGTTAATGCAGGAGAGCAGTTCTTC.